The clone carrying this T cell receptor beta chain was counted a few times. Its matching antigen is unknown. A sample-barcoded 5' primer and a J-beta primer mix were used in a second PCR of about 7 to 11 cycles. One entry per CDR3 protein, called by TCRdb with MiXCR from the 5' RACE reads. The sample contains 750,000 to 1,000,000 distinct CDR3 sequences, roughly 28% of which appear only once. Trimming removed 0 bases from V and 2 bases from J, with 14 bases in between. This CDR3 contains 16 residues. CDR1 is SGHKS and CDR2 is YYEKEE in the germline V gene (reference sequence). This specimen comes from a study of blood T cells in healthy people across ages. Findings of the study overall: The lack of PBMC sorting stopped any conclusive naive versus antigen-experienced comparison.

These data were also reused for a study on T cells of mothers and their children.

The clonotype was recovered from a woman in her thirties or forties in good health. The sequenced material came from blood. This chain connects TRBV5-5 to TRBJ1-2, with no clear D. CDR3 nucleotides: TGTGCCAGCAGCTTGGATGGTGGGGTGGGGAACTATGGCTACACCTTC. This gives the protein CASSLDGGVGNYGYTF.